Listed here are 13 T cell receptor beta chains from one sample, sequenced in a study of T cells in Graves' hyperthyroidism and ophthalmopathy. RNA transcripts were the template for amplifying TCR beta CDR3 regions. Researchers ran a first-round RT-PCR on the TCR CDR3 using the HTBI primer set. TCRdb independently ran MiXCR on the multiplex PCR reads; one entry per CDR3 protein. The sample contains hundreds of thousands of distinct CDR3 sequences, roughly 20% of which appear only once. Input material: blood. Receptors originate from a man between 25 and 39 years old with Graves' ophthalmopathy.

This clonotype turned up a few times. The rearrangement joins TRBV9 to TRBJ2-3; 12 nucleotides align to TRBD2. V trimming: 3 bases; J trimming: 2 bases; junction bases outside the gene matches: 13. The CDR3 loop spans 19 amino acids. CDR1 SGDLS and CDR2 YYNGEE come from the germline V gene. The CDR3 here is CASSGIGSLAGGNTDTQYF. The DNA for the CDR3 is TGTGCCAGCAGCGGTATAGGGTCACTAGCGGGAGGAAACACAGATACGCAGTATTTT. Complete variable domain (other parts from reference TRBV9 and TRBJ2-3): DSGVTQTPKHLITATGQRVTLRCSPRSGDLSVYWYQQSLDQGLQFLIQYYNGEERAKGNILERFSAQQFPDLHSELNLSSLELGDSALYFCASSGIGSLAGGNTDTQYFGPGTRLTVL.

This clonotype was seen ten or more times. The J gene is TRBJ2-1, the V gene TRBV7-9, with 14 bases matching TRBD2. The length of the CDR3 is 17 residues. The J segment lost 6 bases and the V segment lost 6 bases, leaving 10 bases of the junction unmatched. CDR1 and CDR2 (germline): SEHNR, FQNEAQ (reference sequence). This CDR3 reads CASSPSGTSGSSNEQFF. CDR3 nucleotides: TGTGCCAGCAGTCCTTCCGGGACTAGCGGGAGTTCCAATGAGCAGTTCTTC.

The table lists this clonotype with many counts. The chain combines TRBV29-1 with TRBJ1-1; 9 bases match TRBD1. Per the germline V gene, CDR1 is SQVTM and CDR2 is ANQGSEA. The CDR3 consists of 14 residues. Trimming removed 5 bases from V and 6 bases from J; junction bases left unmatched: 10. The CDR3 DNA sequence: TGCAGCGTTACACACAGGACAGGGGTCCCTGAAGCTTTCTTT. Its protein is CSVTHRTGVPEAFF.

The chain couples TRBV6-1 to TRBJ2-1, with TRBD2 matching over 7 bases. Per the germline V gene, CDR1 is MNHNS and CDR2 is SASEGT. V shed 2 bases, J shed 6 bases, and the junction held 10 bases outside the gene matches. CDR3 length: 16 residues. The CDR3 DNA reads TGTGCCAGCAGTGAATTCCCTGCGGGAGCGCCCAATGAGCAGTTCTTC. Translating gives CASSEFPAGAPNEQFF.

This clonotype appeared a few times. The chain is built from TRBV9 and TRBJ2-3; TRBD2 matches at 10 bases. Germline lookup yields CDR1 SGDLS and CDR2 YYNGEE. Trimming at V came to 1 base and at J to 0 bases, leaving 14 bases not matched to a gene. There are 20 residues in the CDR3. CDR3 bases: TGTGCCAGCAGCGTACGCCCTAGCGGGAGTTCCTTTTTTAGCACAGATACGCAGTATTTT. Its protein is CASSVRPSGSSFFSTDTQYF. The variable domain in full, completed from reference TRBV9 and TRBJ2-3, reads DSGVTQTPKHLITATGQRVTLRCSPRSGDLSVYWYQQSLDQGLQFLIQYYNGEERAKGNILERFSAQQFPDLHSELNLSSLELGDSALYFCASSVRPSGSSFFSTDTQYFGPGTRLTVL.

There are many counts of this clonotype. The V gene is TRBV30, the J gene TRBJ1-2; D may be TRBD1 (6 bases). V was trimmed by 1 base and J by 7 bases, leaving 13 bases between them. The CDR3 extends over 13 amino acids. From germline, CDR1 is GTSNPN and CDR2 SVGIG (reference sequence). This chain's CDR3 is CAWSGTRGGGYTF. The CDR3 DNA reads as TGTGCCTGGAGTGGGACCAGGGGAGGTGGCTACACCTTC.

This clonotype was detected many times. V gene TRBV6-2 or TRBV6-3 combines with J gene TRBJ1-5; no clear D gene. The ends were cut back, 5 bases at V and 2 bases at J, with 19 bases in the middle. CDR1 is MNHEY and CDR2 is SVGEGT in the germline V gene. The CDR3 consists of 17 residues. CDR3: CASSPPFAGIGNQPQHF. The DNA of the CDR3 is TGTGCCAGCAGTCCCCCCTTTGCCGGGATAGGCAATCAGCCCCAGCATTTT.

This clonotype was found a few times. J is TRBJ2-7 and V is TRBV29-1, with TRBD2 as a possible D gene (5 bases). The CDR3 contains 14 residues. Looked up from germline, CDR1 is SQVTM and CDR2 is ANQGSEA. Trimming took off 6 bases at V and 3 bases at J, with 18 bases between the two ends. CDR3: CSVDGLKWGYEQYF. The DNA of the CDR3 is TGCAGCGTGGACGGACTCAAGTGGGGCTACGAGCAGTACTTC.

This clonotype occurred a few times. This chain connects TRBV28 to TRBJ1-3; the D is unclear. V gave up 6 bases and J gave up 0 bases, with 12 bases separating them. The CDR3 sequence is 15 residues long. The V gene's germline CDR1 is MDHEN and CDR2 SYDVKM. In DNA form, the CDR3 reads TGTGCCAGCAGGGTCCCACAGAGCTCTGGAAACACCATATATTTT. It specifies CASRVPQSSGNTIYF.

This clonotype was found a few times. V usage is TRBV12-5 and J usage is TRBJ2-3, with D tentatively TRBD2 (5 bases). There are 11 residues in the CDR3. Germline CDR1 reads LGHNT; CDR2 reads FRNRAP. Trimming removed 6 bases at V and 4 bases at J, with 5 bases between. CDR3 coding DNA: TGTGCTAGTGGGGAGGCAGATACGCAGTATTTT. This encodes CASGEADTQYF.

In its sample, this clonotype was seen a few times. The chain has TRBV7-3 and TRBJ2-3; D is unclear. The length of the CDR3 is 15 residues. The V gene's germline CDR1 is SGHTA and CDR2 FQGTGA. Trimming removed 1 base at V and 4 bases at J, with 12 bases between. The CDR3 here is CASSLMGVRSDTQYF. The CDR3 DNA is TGTGCCAGCAGCTTAATGGGCGTAAGGTCAGATACGCAGTATTTT.

The J gene is TRBJ1-4, the V gene TRBV15; weak D call: TRBD1 (6 bases). Trimming stripped 1 base from V and 7 bases from J, with 10 bases between. The CDR3 covers 14 residues. CDR1 is LNHNV, CDR2 YYDKDF, per germline (reference sequence). The CDR3 DNA reads TGTGCCACCAGCAGAGGTGGGGGCACTGAAAAACTGTTTTTT. It codes for CATSRGGGTEKLFF.

This clonotype was recorded only once. The chain uses TRBV28 and TRBJ2-7; D may match TRBD1 or TRBD2 (7 bases each). The CDR3 is 17 amino acids. Germline V gene sequence: CDR1 MDHEN, CDR2 SYDVKM. Trimming cost V 3 bases and J 5 bases, with 23 bases left between them. CDR3 protein: CASSLEPGAGGGHEQYF. As DNA, the CDR3 is TGTGCCAGCAGTTTGGAGCCCGGGGCAGGGGGGGGACACGAGCAGTACTTC.